A selection of T cell receptor beta chains follows, all from one sample in a study of shared clonotypes between healthy human individuals. Profiled with immunoSEQ multiplex PCR; TCRdb holds only in-frame clones, not every one. Of more than 1.2 million clones detected, about 98.5% appear once; the ten largest clones hold 0.36%. Sequences were obtained from naive CD4+ T cells sorted from blood. The receptors derive from a man between 25 and 39 years old in good health. The CDR3 runs from the conserved cysteine through the conserved F or W.

v_gene	CDR3aa
TRBV4-3	CASSLTAGGPGTDTQYF
TRBV7-9	CASSTGTYNEQFF
TRBV23-1	CASNARRGEETQYF
TRBV7-2	CASSFPAGGANTGELFF
TRBV30	CAWSVLGGLRGTDTQYF
TRBV28	CASSSSSYNEQFF
TRBV5-3	CARSGRWDGWDEQFF
TRBV9	CASRAGTADYNEQFF
TRBV10-1	CASSKGLEDTQYF
TRBV7-9	CASNLIQRELYEQFF
TRBV10-1	CASSESPTPAFF
TRBV28	CASTLRGPDEQYF
TRBV19	CASSIARQGWNQPQHF
TRBV6-5	CASSYLYDRDWETQYF
TRBV5-4	CASSSPGPTVSYEQYF
TRBV11-2	CASSAGTGPGRGKTQYF
TRBV7-9	CASSPLGHTNQPQHF
TRBV28	CASGQLGQYF
TRBV19	CASSIKRNTEAFF
TRBV18	CASSQGTGSNTEAFF
TRBV30	CAWTGQGIHEQYF
TRBV19	CASSPGTAHSNQPQHF
TRBV4-3	CASSQDPKGIAEAFF
TRBV7-2	CASTEAPAKNIQYF
TRBV29-1	CSVGDRGNYGYTF
TRBV7-2	CASSPPTSFYEQFF
TRBV2	CASREGHHEQYF
TRBV19	CASSIVTGELFF
TRBV30	CAWGLRLGETQYF
TRBV19	CASSTGGTTNEKLFF
TRBV2	CASSKQGYEQYF
TRBV18	CASSPNQPGQINEKLFF
TRBV27	CASYSVRDRGPYEQYF
TRBV15	CATSRDQVTGELFF
TRBV6-1	CASSDTGADGYTF
TRBV29-1	CSVAAWGVDTQYF
TRBV9	CASSGTSHYEQYF
TRBV6-6	CASSHRTSGKNEQFF
TRBV9	CASSPNPKRTDTQYF